This T cell receptor beta chain was obtained from a study of CXCR3-negative and CXCR3-positive naive CD8 T cells. Comments on this clonotype: Its antigen is not known.

Study outcomes and limitations: The study found that naive CXCR3-negative and CXCR3-positive cells shared TRBV-TRBJ usage, while memory cells differed. Against CXCR3-negative naive cells, CXCR3-positive naive cells showed more hydrophobic TRB CDR3s. Upon cryopreservation, CXCR3 expression partially decreased, and most assays used fresh PBMCs. Each naive subset displayed comparably high diversity, whereas memory CD8+ cells displayed much lower diversity.

CDR1 is MNHNS and CDR2 is SASEGT in the germline V gene. The CDR3 sequence is 16 residues long. Each TRB cDNA library was prepared by 5' RACE (with UMI labels). TCRdb re-called the 5' RACE reads; one entry per CDR3 protein, DNA not given. The table lists approximately 59,000 distinct CDR3 sequences. With around 310,000 cells each, the CD8+ T cell subsets were individually sorted in triplicate. The chain has TRBV6-1 and TRBJ2-7; TCRdb calls TRBD1, which cannot be checked without DNA. Sequences were obtained from naive CXCR3+ CD8+ T cells from blood. Subset: CD45RO-CCR7+CD27+CD95- naive CD8+ T cells expressing CXCR3 (TNR3+). This TCR came from a human donor in good health. Some clones in this sample may be carry-over from other donors' samples. The CDR3 region is CASKPPRQGATYEQYF.